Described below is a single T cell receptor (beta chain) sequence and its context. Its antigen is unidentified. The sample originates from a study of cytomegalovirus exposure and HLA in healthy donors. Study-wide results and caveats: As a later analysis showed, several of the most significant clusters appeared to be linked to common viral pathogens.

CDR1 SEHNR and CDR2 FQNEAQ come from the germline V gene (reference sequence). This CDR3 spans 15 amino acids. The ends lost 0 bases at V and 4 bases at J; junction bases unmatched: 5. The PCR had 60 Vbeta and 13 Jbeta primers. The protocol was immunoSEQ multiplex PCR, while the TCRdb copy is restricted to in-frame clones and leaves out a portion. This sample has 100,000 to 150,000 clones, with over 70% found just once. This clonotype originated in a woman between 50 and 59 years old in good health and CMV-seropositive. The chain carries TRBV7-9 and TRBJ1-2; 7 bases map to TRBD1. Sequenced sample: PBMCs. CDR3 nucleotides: TGTGCCAGCAGCTTAGCGGAGGGGGCGGGCTATGGCTACACCTTC. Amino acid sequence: CASSLAEGAGYGYTF.